Sequencing of this TCR beta chain was carried out in a study of T cell repertoires in cytomegalovirus infection. Points from the study as a whole: Of the TCR beta families, the public ones yielded a cumulative frequency that identified carriers of CMV plus the relevant HLA. The ex vivo response was dominated by HLA-C-restricted CMV-specific TCR beta clonotypes.

The CDR3 has 13 residues. Per the germline V gene, CDR1 is LGHNA and CDR2 is YNFKEQ. V was trimmed by 0 bases and J by 4 bases, leaving 3 bases between them. TCRdb processed the reads anew with MiXCR; each CDR3 protein has one entry. The table records fewer than 350,000 distinct CDR3 sequences, 9% to 9.5% of them present only once. This clonotype was recorded at least ten times. Its target is unknown. Sequenced material: PBMCs. The source is a human donor in good health (CMV status not recorded). Some clones in this sample may be carry-over from other donors' samples. The J gene is TRBJ1-4, the V gene TRBV4-2; D is ambiguous. The CDR3 region is CASSQEGNEKLFF. CDR3 DNA: TGTGCCAGCAGCCAAGAGGGTAATGAAAAACTGTTTTTT.